One sample yielded the 10 T cell receptor beta chains listed below, sequenced in a study of Graves' ophthalmopathy and Graves' hyperthyroidism. The authors amplified TCR beta CDR3 regions from RNA transcripts. The authors performed first-round RT-PCR with HTBI primers and then a second-round multiplex PCR. TCRdb reprocessed the multiplex PCR reads with MiXCR, giving one entry per CDR3 protein. The profile shows some 15,000 distinct CDR3 sequences, around 50% of them singletons. Sequencing was performed on peripheral blood. Every receptor here comes from a young woman with Graves' ophthalmopathy.

This clonotype occurred a few times. The genes are TRBV9 and TRBJ2-3, with 10 positions matching TRBD2. The CDR3 spans 19 residues. V gave up 1 base and J gave up 3 bases; unmatched junction bases: 14. CDR1 SGDLS and CDR2 YYNGEE come from the germline V gene. The CDR3 sequence is CASSVRGGRASGGTDTQYF. CDR3 sequence (DNA): TGTGCCAGCAGCGTAAGAGGGGGTCGGGCTAGCGGGGGAACAGATACGCAGTATTTT.

Details on this clonotype: The junction does not match germline at one end; this may be a read error. The rearrangement links TRBV2 to TRBJ2-3, with TRBD2 identical over 12 bases. The CDR3 has 14 residues. Germline CDR1 reads SNHLY; CDR2 reads FYNNEI. The CDR3 sequence: CPSSRTSGTNTQYF. The CDR3 DNA reads TGTCCCAGCAGTAGGACTAGCGGGACTAATACACAGTATTTT.

This clonotype was picked up a small number of times. The chain employs TRBV5-6 and TRBJ2-7; TRBD2 is a possible D gene (6 bases). V dropped 2 bases and J dropped 6 bases, with 15 bases sitting between them. This CDR3 is built from 14 residues. Germline loops: CDR1 SGHDT, CDR2 YYEEEE. The CDR3 sequence is CASSFGRVGGEQYF. Here the CDR3 DNA reads TGTGCCAGCAGCTTCGGCAGGGTGGGAGGCGAGCAGTACTTC.

This clonotype was counted many times. V is TRBV18 and J is TRBJ1-4, with D tentatively TRBD1 (6 bases). V was clipped by 3 bases and J by 8 bases, with 19 bases between them. The V gene's germline CDR1 is KGHSH and CDR2 LQKENI. CDR3 length: 16 residues. The CDR3 region is CASSPIGLSGEEKLFF. CDR3 nucleotide sequence: TGTGCCAGCTCACCGATAGGGTTGTCAGGGGAGGAAAAACTGTTTTTT.

V gene TRBV7-9 combines with J gene TRBJ2-2; D call uncertain. The ends were cut back, 2 bases at V and 6 bases at J, with 13 bases in the middle. CDR3 length: 15 amino acids. Germline V gene lookup returns CDR1 SEHNR and CDR2 FQNEAQ (reference sequence). This chain's CDR3 is CASSLTPFRPGELFF. The CDR3 bases are TGTGCCAGCAGCTTAACCCCTTTTAGACCCGGGGAGCTGTTTTTT. Complete variable domain (other parts from reference TRBV7-9 and TRBJ2-2): DTGVSQNPRHKITKRGQNVTFRCDPISEHNRLYWYRQTLGQGPEFLTYFQNEAQLEKSRLLSDRFSAERPKGSFSTLEIQRTEQGDSAMYLCASSLTPFRPGELFFGEGSRLTVL.

This clonotype was observed many times. The CDR3 spells CASRGQGDQPQHF. CDR3 sequence (DNA): TGTGCCAGCAGGGGACAGGGCGATCAGCCCCAGCATTTT. The rearrangement joins TRBV2 to TRBJ1-5, with 9 bases aligning to TRBD1. The CDR3 is 13 amino acids. Germline CDR1 is SNHLY and CDR2 is FYNNEI. The V segment lost 6 bases and the J segment 5 bases; nucleotides outside the gene matches: 2.

This clonotype was seen more than once but under ten times. V gene TRBV14 combines with J gene TRBJ2-3; D is ambiguous. The CDR3 is made up of 13 amino acids. Per the germline V gene, CDR1 is SGHDN and CDR2 is FVKESK. Between the trimmed V and J ends, which lost 0 bases and 6 bases, there was a span of 7 bases. The CDR3 here is CASSQEEWDTQYF. The DNA for the CDR3 is TGTGCCAGCAGCCAAGAGGAGTGGGATACGCAGTATTTT.

In its sample, this clonotype ranks as medium-sized. J is TRBJ2-2 and V is TRBV12-3 or TRBV12-4; D ambiguous. The germline V and J ends were trimmed by 3 bases and 6 bases, with 2 bases remaining between them. This CDR3 spans 11 amino acids. In DNA form, the CDR3 reads TGTGCCAGCAGTTTTCCCGGGGAGCTGTTTTTT. Translation: CASSFPGELFF.

The chain couples TRBV7-2 to TRBJ2-1, with 13 bases matching TRBD2. The trim removed 5 bases at V and 4 bases at J, leaving 5 bases unmatched. Germline CDR1 and CDR2: SGHTA and FQGNSA. The length of the CDR3 is 16 residues. CDR3 sequence (DNA): TGTGCCAGCAGCCATCGGACTAGCGGGAGTTACAATGAGCAGTTCTTC. Translated: CASSHRTSGSYNEQFF.

The chain recombines TRBV2 with TRBJ2-2, with a weak D call TRBD1 (5 bases). The V gene's germline CDR1 is SNHLY and CDR2 FYNNEI. The germline V and J ends were trimmed by 4 bases and 6 bases, with 9 bases remaining between them. The CDR3 contains 13 residues. CDR3 sequence reads: CASSVQGSGELFF. In DNA, the CDR3 is TGTGCCAGCAGTGTCCAGGGATCCGGGGAGCTGTTTTTT.